This TCR beta chain was captured in a study of T cells in Graves' hyperthyroidism and ophthalmopathy. Study in general: The blood sample was taken at first diagnosis, before treatment began.

Thyroid ultrasound and orbital computed tomography, with clinical symptoms and serum thyroxine and TRAb, informed diagnoses. RNA transcripts served as the template for amplifying TCR beta CDR3 regions. Primed by the HTBI set, a first-round RT-PCR was run on the TCR CDR3. TCRdb re-called the multiplex PCR reads with MiXCR, one entry per CDR3 protein. The sample records some 740,000 distinct CDR3 sequences, less than 15% being singletons. Study-level findings and limits: A 13 V-J signature model discriminated ophthalmopathy versus stable hyperthyroidism. Appearing also in blood were most of the thyroid clonotypes expanded above 0.001.

Note on this clonotype: The antigen is unknown.

V was clipped by 5 bases and J by 4 bases; unmatched bases: 13. CDR1 MNHEY and CDR2 SMNVEV come from the germline V gene (reference sequence). The CDR3 runs 16 residues. V gene TRBV27 combines with J gene TRBJ1-2; 7 nucleotides match TRBD1. Input material: blood. The TCR originated in a woman in her late teens or twenties with Graves' hyperthyroidism. The CDR3 protein is CASSKLGIDRAYGYTF. For the CDR3, the DNA is TGTGCCAGCAGTAAATTGGGAATAGACAGGGCCTATGGCTACACCTTC.